The sequence of this T cell receptor (beta chain) was determined in a study of blood T cell repertoires in COVID-19. The overall study: The cDNA or gDNA used as material had been derived from T cells, B-cell-depleted T cells, or PBMCs.

Measured with immunoSEQ multiplex PCR; TCRdb has only the in-frame clones, and not every one. The table has around 150,000 clones, approximately 88% seen once. V lost 3 bases, J lost 2 bases, and 1 base stayed unmatched. Germline V gene lookup returns CDR1 SGHTA and CDR2 FQGNSA. The CDR3 contains 14 residues. Participants reported their clinical history, and cohort assignment relied on those reports. Within 2 weeks before study entry, exposed participants met a COVID-19 case. The source is a man in his 70s who had been exposed to COVID-19. The source material was PBMCs or T cells enriched from blood (not recorded which). The rearrangement uses TRBV7-2 and TRBJ1-3; 7 bases are shared with TRBD1. The CDR3 DNA sequence: TGTGCCAGCAGCTTGGGGACAGCTGGAAACACCATATATTTT. It specifies CASSLGTAGNTIYF.